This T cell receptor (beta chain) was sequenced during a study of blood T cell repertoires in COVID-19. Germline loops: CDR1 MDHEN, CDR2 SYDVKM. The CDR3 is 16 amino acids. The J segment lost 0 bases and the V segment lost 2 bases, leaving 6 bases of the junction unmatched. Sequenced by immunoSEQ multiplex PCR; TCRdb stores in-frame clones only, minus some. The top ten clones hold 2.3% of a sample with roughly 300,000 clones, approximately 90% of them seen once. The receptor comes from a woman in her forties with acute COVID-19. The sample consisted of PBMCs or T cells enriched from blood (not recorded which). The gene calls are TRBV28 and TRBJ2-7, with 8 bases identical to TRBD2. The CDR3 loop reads CASSLAGLGGSYEQYF. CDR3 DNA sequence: TGTGCCAGCAGTTTAGCGGGACTAGGAGGCTCCTACGAGCAGTACTTC.